Listed below are T cell receptor beta chains from one sample, sequenced in a study of shared clonotypes between healthy human individuals. TCRdb's copy holds only in-frame clones and misses some; the assay was immunoSEQ multiplex PCR. Of a few million clones in the sample, over 85% were seen once. Sequenced: naive CD4+ T cells from PBMCs. The receptor source for this set is a man between 18 and 35 years old in good health. Some clones in this sample may be carry-over from other donors' samples. CDR3s include the opening cysteine and the closing phenylalanine or tryptophan. The D gene is left open where the match is weak. Size is stated for part of the rows, as once, few or many counts, or as a class when the clone is expanded.

TRBV5-1	TRBJ2-5	-	-	TGCGCCAGCAGCTTTGGTCAGGGAGAGACCCAGTACTTC	CASSFGQGETQYF
TRBV27	TRBJ1-1	-	TRBD1	TGTGCCAGCGGGACAGCTCCCATGAACACTGAAGCTTTCTTT	CASGTAPMNTEAFF
TRBV28	TRBJ1-3	-	-	TGTGCCAGCAGTTCGAACAGGCCTTACTACGGAAACACCATATATTTT	CASSSNRPYYGNTIYF
TRBV18	TRBJ2-7	-	-	TGTGCCAGCTCATCCGACTCCTACGAGCAGTACTTC	CASSSDSYEQYF
TRBV10-3	TRBJ1-2	-	-	TGTGCCATCATGGGGGGGGACTATGGCTACACCTTC	CAIMGGDYGYTF
TRBV4-1	TRBJ1-2	once	-	TGCGCCAGCAGCCACCAAGAAAGGAGGATCGGTGGCTACACCTTC	CASSHQERRIGGYTF
TRBV5-1	TRBJ1-2	-	-	TGCGCCAGCAGCTTGGCCATGGACCGCGGGAATGGCTACACCTTC	CASSLAMDRGNGYTF
TRBV7-9	TRBJ1-4	-	-	TGTGCCAGCAGCTTACTCTCGGGCGGCGTTAATGAAAAACTGTTTTTT	CASSLLSGGVNEKLFF
TRBV4-1	TRBJ2-7	-	TRBD2	TGCGCCAGCAGCCAAGCCCTAGCGGGGAGTGTCTCCTACGAGCAGTACTTC	CASSQALAGSVSYEQYF
TRBV2	TRBJ1-5	-	-	TGTGCCAGCAGTGAATTGGGATATAGCAATCAGCCCCAGCATTTT	CASSELGYSNQPQHF
TRBV6-6	TRBJ1-6	-	TRBD1	TGTGCCAGCAGCCGCGACAGGGATGGCAATTCACCCCTCCACTTT	CASSRDRDGNSPLHF
TRBV6-5	TRBJ2-7	-	TRBD1	TGTGCCAGCAGGAGGACAGGGGATTCCTACGAGCAGTACTTC	CASRRTGDSYEQYF
TRBV27	TRBJ1-1	-	-	TGTGCCAGCAGAGGGCCCCTGGGGGGGACCACTGAAGCTTTCTTT	CASRGPLGGTTEAFF
TRBV29-1	TRBJ2-7	-	TRBD1	TGCAGCGTCCTAACGCTACGGCGACAGGGCGACGAGCAGTACTTC	CSVLTLRRQGDEQYF
TRBV4-1	TRBJ2-7	-	TRBD1	TGCGCCAGCAGCCGCTTAGCAGGGGGTCCCCCTTACGAGCAGTACTTC	CASSRLAGGPPYEQYF
TRBV11-2	TRBJ1-3	-	-	TGTGCCAGCAGCCGCACCCGTCCGGGGTACCCTGGAAACACCATATATTTT	CASSRTRPGYPGNTIYF
TRBV7-2	TRBJ2-1	-	TRBD2	TGTGCCAGCAGCCCACGGTTAGAAGCGGGAGGATACTACAATGAGCAGTTCTTC	CASSPRLEAGGYYNEQFF
TRBV6-1	TRBJ2-5	-	-	TGTGCCGTCACGCGGGGGCAACGAGAGACCCAGTACTTC	CAVTRGQRETQYF
TRBV6-5	TRBJ2-3	-	-	TGTGCCAGCAGGTCCCCGAGCGCAGATACGCAGTATTTT	CASRSPSADTQYF
TRBV9	TRBJ2-1	-	TRBD2	TGTGCCAGCAGCGTGGACCTTAGCGGGAGGGACCACAATGAGCAGTTCTTC	CASSVDLSGRDHNEQFF
TRBV2	TRBJ2-7	-	-	TGTGCCAGCAGTGAATCCAGGGTCGGTTCCTACGAGCAGTACTTC	CASSESRVGSYEQYF
TRBV5-1	TRBJ2-5	-	TRBD2	TGCGCCAGCGCCCCGAGGGGTAGCGGGAGCAGAGAGACCCAGTACTTC	CASAPRGSGSRETQYF
TRBV19	TRBJ2-3	-	-	TGTGCCAGTAGTAGACTAGGGGAGGTAGATACGCAGTATTTT	CASSRLGEVDTQYF
TRBV2	TRBJ1-1	-	TRBD1	TGTGCCAGCAGTGAAACGGGACAGGGTCTAGCTTTCTTT	CASSETGQGLAFF
TRBV7-2	TRBJ1-4	-	TRBD1	TGTGCCAGCAGTTTACAGGGGGCTTATGAAAAACTGTTTTTT	CASSLQGAYEKLFF
TRBV7-9	TRBJ2-1	-	TRBD2	TGTGCCAGCAGCCAAGGGCCTAGCGGCACTCCCAATGAGCAGTTCTTC	CASSQGPSGTPNEQFF
TRBV9	TRBJ1-1	-	TRBD1	TGTGCCAGCAGCACAGGGACAGCAAACACTGAAGCTTTCTTT	CASSTGTANTEAFF
TRBV10-1	TRBJ2-1	-	TRBD2	TGCGCCAGCAGTGAAAGCGGGAGGGGGGTCTACAATGAGCAGTTCTTC	CASSESGRGVYNEQFF
TRBV28	TRBJ1-4	-	-	TGTGCCAGTGGCCCGTTGGATGAAAAACTGTTTTTT	CASGPLDEKLFF
TRBV7-8	TRBJ2-5	-	-	TGTGCCAGCAGCTCACCAAACGGTCAAGAGACCCAGTACTTC	CASSSPNGQETQYF
TRBV28	TRBJ1-2	-	-	TGTGCCAGCATGTTGGGTGGTGGCGGGAGCGATGGCTACACCTTC	CASMLGGGGSDGYTF
TRBV7-2	TRBJ2-5	-	-	TGTGCCAGCAGCTTCCTGGTGGACGACCAAGAGACCCAGTACTTC	CASSFLVDDQETQYF
TRBV20-1	TRBJ2-5	-	-	TGCAGTGCCGCACCTCAAGAGACCCAGTACTTC	CSAAPQETQYF
TRBV4-3	TRBJ2-6	-	-	TGCGCCAGCAGCCAAGATGATCACGGGTATTCTGGTGGGGCCAACGTCCTGACTTTC	CASSQDDHGYSGGANVLTF
TRBV14	TRBJ2-5	-	-	TGTGCCAGCAGCCGCGGAAGACAAGAGACCCAGTACTTC	CASSRGRQETQYF
TRBV5-4	TRBJ2-5	-	-	TGTGCCAGCAGCTTGGGACTGGACCAAGAGACCCAGTACTTC	CASSLGLDQETQYF
TRBV18	TRBJ2-3	-	-	TGTGCCAGCCCAGAGGCAGAGCCAGATACGCAGTATTTT	CASPEAEPDTQYF
TRBV7-2	TRBJ1-1	once	-	TGTGCCAGCAGCTTAAACAGGCAGGGGCTTACGGCTGAAGCTTTCTTT	CASSLNRQGLTAEAFF
TRBV15	TRBJ1-3	-	-	TGTGCCACCAGCAGAGATTCTGTTGGGGGTCGAGACACCATATATTTT	CATSRDSVGGRDTIYF
TRBV6-5	TRBJ1-2	-	TRBD1	TGTGCCAGCAGTTCGTCCGGGACAGGGTACTATGGCTACACCTTC	CASSSSGTGYYGYTF
TRBV30	TRBJ2-2	-	TRBD1	TGTGCCTGGGGGACAGAGAACCGGGGCACCGGGGAGCTGTTTTTT	CAWGTENRGTGELFF
TRBV5-6	TRBJ2-7	-	-	TGTGCCAGCAGCTTGAGGGACGGAGGTGCCTACGAGCAGTACTTC	CASSLRDGGAYEQYF
TRBV28	TRBJ1-5	-	-	TGTGCCAGCACTACTTATGGGGGGGGATATAGCAATCAGCCCCAGCATTTT	CASTTYGGGYSNQPQHF
TRBV5-1	TRBJ2-3	-	-	TGCGCCAGCAGCCCAAGGACTACTACAGATACGCAGTATTTT	CASSPRTTTDTQYF
TRBV6-6	TRBJ2-7	-	-	TGTGCCGTATTTGGGGTGGGACGGAGCTCCTACGAGCAGTACTTC	CAVFGVGRSSYEQYF
TRBV6-5	TRBJ1-1	-	-	TGTGCCAGCAGTGACATTCCGAACACTGAAGCTTTCTTT	CASSDIPNTEAFF